This T cell receptor beta chain was retrieved from a study of PD-L1 blockade in urothelial cancer. The overall study: Patients had received 0 to 3 prior chemotherapy regimens. Once treatment had started, blood was analyzed at 3 weeks (second dose) and again at 6 weeks. Counts from blood samples showed a median of roughly 150,000 T cells.

Spiked synthetic TCR analogs estimated absolute template abundance per PCR. Clones were sequenced by immunoSEQ multiplex PCR, and TCRdb holds only the in-frame ones, with some missing. The sample records around 45,000 clones, around nine tenths being singletons. This clone has only a few counts. The CDR3 totals 14 residues. V was cut by 3 bases and J by 5 bases, with 11 bases left in between. Germline loops: CDR1 ENHRY, CDR2 SYGVKD. The source is a woman aged 55-75 years with urothelial cancer. The chain recombines TRBV10-3 with TRBJ1-5; a weak D match, TRBD1 (6 bases). Sequencing used PBMCs, obtained around atezolizumab (anti-PD-L1) treatment. For the CDR3, the DNA is TGTGCCATCAGTGACTTACAGGGCCATCAGCCCCAGCATTTT. Its translation is CAISDLQGHQPQHF.